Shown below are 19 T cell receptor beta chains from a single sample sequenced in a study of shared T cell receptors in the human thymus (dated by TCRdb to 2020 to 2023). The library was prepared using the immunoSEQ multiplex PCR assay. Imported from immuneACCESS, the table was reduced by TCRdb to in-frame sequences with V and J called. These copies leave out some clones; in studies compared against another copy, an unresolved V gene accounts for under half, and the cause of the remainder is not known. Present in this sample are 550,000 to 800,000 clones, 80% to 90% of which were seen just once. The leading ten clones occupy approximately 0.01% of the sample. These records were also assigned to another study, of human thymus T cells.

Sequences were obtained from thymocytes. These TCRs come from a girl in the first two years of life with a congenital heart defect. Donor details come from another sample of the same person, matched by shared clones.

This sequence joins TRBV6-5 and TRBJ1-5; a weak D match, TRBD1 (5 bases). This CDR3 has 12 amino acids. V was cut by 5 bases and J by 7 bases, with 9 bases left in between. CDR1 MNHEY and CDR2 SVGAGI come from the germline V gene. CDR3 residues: CASSNGHQPQHF. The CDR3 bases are TGTGCCAGCAGTAACGGACACCAGCCCCAGCATTTT.

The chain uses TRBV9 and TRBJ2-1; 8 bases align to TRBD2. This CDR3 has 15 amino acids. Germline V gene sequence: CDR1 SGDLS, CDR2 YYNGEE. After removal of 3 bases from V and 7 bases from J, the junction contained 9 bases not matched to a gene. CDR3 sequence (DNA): TGTGCCAGCAGCGCAGTAGGGCGGGGGGCAAATGAGCAGTTCTTC. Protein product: CASSAVGRGANEQFF.

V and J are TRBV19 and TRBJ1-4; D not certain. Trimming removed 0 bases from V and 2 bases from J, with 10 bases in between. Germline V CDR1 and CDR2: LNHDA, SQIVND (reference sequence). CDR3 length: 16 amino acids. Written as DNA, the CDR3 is TGTGCCAGTAGTATAGATCGCGAGGGCACTAATGAAAAACTGTTTTTT. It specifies CASSIDREGTNEKLFF.

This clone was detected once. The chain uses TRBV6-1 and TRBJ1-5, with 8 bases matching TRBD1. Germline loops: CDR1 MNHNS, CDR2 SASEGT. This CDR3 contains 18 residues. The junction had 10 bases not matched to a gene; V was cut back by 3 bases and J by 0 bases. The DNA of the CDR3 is TGTGCCAGCAGTGATAGGACAGGGATACATTATAGCAATCAGCCCCAGCATTTT. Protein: CASSDRTGIHYSNQPQHF.

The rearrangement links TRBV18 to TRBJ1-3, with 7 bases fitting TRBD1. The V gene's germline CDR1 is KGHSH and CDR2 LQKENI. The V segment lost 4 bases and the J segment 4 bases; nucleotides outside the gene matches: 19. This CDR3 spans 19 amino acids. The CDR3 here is CASSRPTVADRAAGNTIYF. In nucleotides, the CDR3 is TGTGCCAGCTCACGTCCAACGGTTGCAGACAGGGCGGCCGGAAACACCATATATTTT.

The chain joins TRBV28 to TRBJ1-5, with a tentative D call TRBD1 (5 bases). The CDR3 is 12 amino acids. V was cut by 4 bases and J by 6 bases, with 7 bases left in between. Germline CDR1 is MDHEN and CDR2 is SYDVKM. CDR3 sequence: CASSSGVQPQHF. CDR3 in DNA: TGTGCCAGCAGTTCGGGGGTTCAGCCCCAGCATTTT.

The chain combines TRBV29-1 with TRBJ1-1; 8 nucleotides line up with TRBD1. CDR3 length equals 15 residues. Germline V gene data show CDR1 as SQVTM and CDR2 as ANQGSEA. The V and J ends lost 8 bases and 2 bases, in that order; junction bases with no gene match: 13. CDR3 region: CSPKPRQGPNTEAFF. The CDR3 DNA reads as TGCAGCCCCAAACCCCGACAGGGGCCCAACACTGAAGCTTTCTTT.

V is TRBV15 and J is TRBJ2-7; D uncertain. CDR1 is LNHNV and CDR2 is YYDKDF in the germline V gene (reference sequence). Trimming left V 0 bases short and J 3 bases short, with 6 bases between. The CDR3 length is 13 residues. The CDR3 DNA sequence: TGTGCCACCAGCAGAGATGGGCTCTACGAGCAGTACTTC. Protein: CATSRDGLYEQYF.

CDR3 protein: CASSRTVHYGYTF. CDR3 nucleotides: TGCGCCAGCAGCCGGACAGTGCACTATGGCTACACCTTC. The chain has TRBV4-3 and TRBJ1-2, with a tentative D call TRBD1 (6 bases). Trimming took off 4 bases at V and 3 bases at J, with 9 bases between the two ends. Germline CDR1 and CDR2: LGHNA and YSLEER. This CDR3 contains 13 residues.

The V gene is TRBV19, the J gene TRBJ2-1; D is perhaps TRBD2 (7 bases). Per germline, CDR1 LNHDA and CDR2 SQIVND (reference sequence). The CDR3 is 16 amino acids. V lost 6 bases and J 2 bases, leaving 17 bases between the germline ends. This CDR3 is CASSTERGGPYNEQFF. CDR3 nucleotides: TGTGCCAGTAGCACCGAGAGGGGGGGTCCCTACAATGAGCAGTTCTTC.

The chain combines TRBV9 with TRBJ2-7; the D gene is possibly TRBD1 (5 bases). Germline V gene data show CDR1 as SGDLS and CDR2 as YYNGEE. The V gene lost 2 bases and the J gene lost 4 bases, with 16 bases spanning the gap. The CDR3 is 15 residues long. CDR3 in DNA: TGTGCCAGCAGCGTCCGACCCGATAGGGGTTACGAGCAGTACTTC. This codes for CASSVRPDRGYEQYF.

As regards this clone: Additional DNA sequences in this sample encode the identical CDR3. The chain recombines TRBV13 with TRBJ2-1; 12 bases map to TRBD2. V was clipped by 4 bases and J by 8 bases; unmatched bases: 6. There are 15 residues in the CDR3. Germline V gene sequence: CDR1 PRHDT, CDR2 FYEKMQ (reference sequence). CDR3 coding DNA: TGTGCCAGCAGCTGTCTAGCGGGGGGGTTCCATGAGCAGTTCTTC. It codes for CASSCLAGGFHEQFF.

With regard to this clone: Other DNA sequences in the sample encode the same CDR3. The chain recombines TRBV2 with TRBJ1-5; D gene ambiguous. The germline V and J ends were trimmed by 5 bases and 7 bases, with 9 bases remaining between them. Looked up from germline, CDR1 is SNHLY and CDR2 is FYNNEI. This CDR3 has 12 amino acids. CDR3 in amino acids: CASSSGGQPQHF. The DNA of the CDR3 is TGTGCCAGCAGTTCGGGAGGCCAGCCCCAGCATTTT.

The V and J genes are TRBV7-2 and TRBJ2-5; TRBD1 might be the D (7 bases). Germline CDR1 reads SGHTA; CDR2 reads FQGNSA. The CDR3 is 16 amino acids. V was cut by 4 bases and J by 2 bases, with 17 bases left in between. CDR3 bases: TGTGCCAGCAGCTCTAGACAGGGTGGACTACAAGAGACCCAGTACTTC. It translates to CASSSRQGGLQETQYF.

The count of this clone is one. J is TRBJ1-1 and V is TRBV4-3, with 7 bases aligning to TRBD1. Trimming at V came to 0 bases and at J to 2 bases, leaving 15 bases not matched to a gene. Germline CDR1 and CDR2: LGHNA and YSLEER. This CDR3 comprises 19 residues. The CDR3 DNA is TGCGCCAGCAGCCAAGACCGGGACAGAGAACTAACACCAAACACTGAAGCTTTCTTT. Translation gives CASSQDRDRELTPNTEAFF.

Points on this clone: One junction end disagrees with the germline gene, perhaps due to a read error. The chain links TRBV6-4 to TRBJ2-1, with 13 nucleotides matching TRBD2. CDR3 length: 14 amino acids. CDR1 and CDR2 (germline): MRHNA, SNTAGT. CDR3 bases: TGTGCCAGCAGTGCACTAGGGGGGACTAGCGGGATGATCTTC. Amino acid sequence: CASSALGGTSGMIF.

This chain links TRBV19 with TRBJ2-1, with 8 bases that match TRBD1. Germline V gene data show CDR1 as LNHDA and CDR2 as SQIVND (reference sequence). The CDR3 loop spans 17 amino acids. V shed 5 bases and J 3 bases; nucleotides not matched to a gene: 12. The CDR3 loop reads CASSPRKGQGVYNEQFF. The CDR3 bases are TGTGCCAGTAGTCCGAGGAAAGGACAGGGAGTCTACAATGAGCAGTTCTTC.

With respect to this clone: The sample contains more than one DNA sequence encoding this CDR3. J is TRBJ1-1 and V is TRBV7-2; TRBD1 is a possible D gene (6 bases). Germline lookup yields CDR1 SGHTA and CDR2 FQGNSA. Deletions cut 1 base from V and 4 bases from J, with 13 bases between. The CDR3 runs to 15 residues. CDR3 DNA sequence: TGTGCCAGCAGCTTAGAAGGGGGACGTGGCACTGAAGCTTTCTTT. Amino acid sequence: CASSLEGGRGTEAFF.

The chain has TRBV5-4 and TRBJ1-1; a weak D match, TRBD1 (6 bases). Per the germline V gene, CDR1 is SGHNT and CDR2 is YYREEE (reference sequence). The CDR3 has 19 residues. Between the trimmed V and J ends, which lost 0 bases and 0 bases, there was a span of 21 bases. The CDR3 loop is CASSLASSTRDIMNTEAFF. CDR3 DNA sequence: TGTGCCAGCAGCTTGGCATCGTCCACACGGGACATCATGAACACTGAAGCTTTCTTT.